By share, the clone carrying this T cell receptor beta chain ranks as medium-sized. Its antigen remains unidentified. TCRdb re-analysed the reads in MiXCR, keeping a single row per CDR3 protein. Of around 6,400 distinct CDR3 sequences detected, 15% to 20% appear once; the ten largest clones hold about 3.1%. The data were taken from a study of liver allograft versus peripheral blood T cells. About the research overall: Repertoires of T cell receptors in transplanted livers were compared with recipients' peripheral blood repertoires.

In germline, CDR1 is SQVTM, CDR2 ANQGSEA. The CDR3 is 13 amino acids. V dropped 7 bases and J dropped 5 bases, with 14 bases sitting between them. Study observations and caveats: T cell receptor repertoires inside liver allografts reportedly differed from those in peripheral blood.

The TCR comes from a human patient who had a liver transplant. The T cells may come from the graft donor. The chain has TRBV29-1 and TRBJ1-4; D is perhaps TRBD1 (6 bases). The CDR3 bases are TGCAGCGCTATCGGGACACTCAATGAAAAACTGTTTTTT. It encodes CSAIGTLNEKLFF.